This passage covers 12 T cell receptor beta chains from one sample sequenced in a study of control samples from healthy donors and cancer patients. Sequencing was performed with immunoSEQ multiplex PCR; in TCRdb, only in-frame clones are kept and a portion is missing. The data contain 130,000 or so clones, 92% of them seen just once; the ten biggest clones take up less than 7%. Sequencing was carried out using blood. The receptors shown here come from a man between 18 and 35 years old in good health.

J is TRBJ2-4 and V is TRBV13; D is ambiguous. CDR1 and CDR2 (germline): PRHDT, FYEKMQ (reference sequence). The CDR3 sequence is 15 residues long. V was shortened by 4 bases and J by 1 base, with 11 bases between the two germline ends. CDR3: CASSSPRAAKNIQYF. For the CDR3, the DNA is TGTGCCAGCAGCTCCCCTCGGGCGGCCAAAAACATTCAGTACTTC.

The genes are TRBV7-6 and TRBJ2-7; D perhaps matches TRBD2 (5 bases). Germline V gene lookup returns CDR1 SGHVS and CDR2 FNYEAQ. V was pared by 5 bases and J by 7 bases, with 15 bases between. The CDR3 runs 13 residues. The CDR3 DNA reads TGTGCCAGCAGCGTTCGGTTTACGGGGGAGCAGTACTTC. This encodes CASSVRFTGEQYF.

The chain joins TRBV20-1 to TRBJ2-7; a possible D gene is TRBD2 (6 bases). This CDR3 has 14 residues. The germline CDR1 and CDR2 sequences are DFQATT and SNEGSKA (reference sequence). Trimming removed 3 bases from V and 4 bases from J, with 16 bases in between. The CDR3 spells CSASDRDSSYEQYF. The CDR3 DNA reads TGCAGTGCTAGTGATCGGGACTCATCATACGAGCAGTACTTC.

The chain uses TRBV19 and TRBJ1-1; no firm D call. Trimming removed 3 bases at V and 1 base at J, with 6 bases between. This CDR3 spans 13 amino acids. The V gene's germline CDR1 is LNHDA and CDR2 SQIVND (reference sequence). Written as DNA, the CDR3 is TGTGCCAGTAGTATGGTAACGAACACTGAAGCTTTCTTT. Its translation is CASSMVTNTEAFF.

The rearrangement links TRBV28 to TRBJ1-4; D remains ambiguous. Trimming removed 5 bases at V and 8 bases at J, with 18 bases between. There are 15 residues in the CDR3. Germline V lookup: CDR1 MDHEN, CDR2 SYDVKM. The DNA of the CDR3 is TGTGCCAGCAGTCCCTCGGTTAATAATTTGGAAAAACTGTTTTTT. Its protein is CASSPSVNNLEKLFF.

The chain employs TRBV7-2 and TRBJ2-2; no firm D call. CDR3 length equals 14 residues. The V gene's germline CDR1 is SGHTA and CDR2 FQGNSA. Trimming shortened V by 2 bases and J by 6 bases, and 10 bases separated the two germline ends. CDR3 bases: TGTGCCAGCAGCTTAACCAGGTTAGCCGGGGAGCTGTTTTTT. Protein: CASSLTRLAGELFF. Full variable domain (outside the CDR3, taken from reference TRBV7-2 and TRBJ2-2): GAGVSQSPSNKVTEKGKDVELRCDPISGHTALYWYRQSLGQGLEFLIYFQGNSAPDKSGLPSDRFSAERTGGSVSTLTIQRTQQEDSAVYLCASSLTRLAGELFFGEGSRLTVL.

J is TRBJ1-1 and V is TRBV5-1; possible D gene TRBD1, 6 bases. In germline, CDR1 is SGHRS, CDR2 YFSETQ. The CDR3 extends over 13 amino acids. V was cut by 4 bases and J by 6 bases, with 13 bases left in between. The CDR3 sequence is CASSPGAEPEAFF. For the CDR3, the DNA is TGCGCCAGCAGCCCAGGGGCGGAACCTGAAGCTTTCTTT.

V is TRBV12-5 and J is TRBJ2-5; 8 nucleotides match TRBD1. Trimming removed 3 bases from V and 6 bases from J; junction bases left unmatched: 3. There are 13 residues in the CDR3. Germline V gene data show CDR1 as LGHNT and CDR2 as FRNRAP. CDR3 bases: TGTGCTAGTGGTTTCGGACAGGGACAGACCCAGTACTTC. Its translation is CASGFGQGQTQYF.

This clone was observed a few times. V and J are TRBV2 and TRBJ2-7; D is ambiguous. Germline values: CDR1 SNHLY, CDR2 FYNNEI. The CDR3 is 12 amino acids. Trimming pared 6 bases from V and 5 bases from J, leaving 11 bases between. This CDR3 is CASSPAVNEQYF. The DNA of the CDR3 is TGTGCCAGCAGCCCCGCGGTGAACGAGCAGTACTTC.

The chain joins TRBV9 to TRBJ2-3, with D hard to call. Germline CDR1 reads SGDLS; CDR2 reads YYNGEE. This CDR3 region has 15 residues. Trimming took off 0 bases at V and 3 bases at J, with 11 bases between the two ends. The CDR3 coding sequence is TGTGCCAGCAGCGTAGCAGTAGGGATAACAGATACGCAGTATTTT. Protein product: CASSVAVGITDTQYF.

The gene calls are TRBV5-4 and TRBJ2-1; D may be TRBD1 (5 bases). Trimming left V 0 bases short and J 9 bases short, with 19 bases between. There are 16 residues in the CDR3. Germline CDR1 is SGHNT and CDR2 is YYREEE (reference sequence). DNA of the CDR3: TGTGCCAGCAGCTTGGCGGAAGGGGTCGGTTTAGGTGAGCAGTTCTTC. Translation gives CASSLAEGVGLGEQFF.

The V gene is TRBV19, the J gene TRBJ1-2; D perhaps matches TRBD1 (5 bases). V lost 3 bases and J 5 bases, leaving 16 bases between the germline ends. This CDR3 comprises 15 residues. Germline lookup yields CDR1 LNHDA and CDR2 SQIVND (reference sequence). CDR3 loop: CASSMEQRDRYGYTF. In nucleotides, the CDR3 is TGTGCCAGTAGTATGGAACAGAGGGACCGATATGGCTACACCTTC.